The clone carrying this TCR beta chain was detected only a few times. The target antigen is unknown. The data belong to a study of blood T cells in healthy people across ages. Study-level findings and limits: The fall in TCR beta diversity per million T cells was roughly linear with age.

Roughly 9.5 milliliters of peripheral blood were drawn from each donor into EDTA-treated tubes. With 6 bases removed from V and 4 bases from J, the gap between germline ends came to 16 bases. The CDR3 consists of 14 residues. Germline V gene sequence: CDR1 SGHRS, CDR2 YFSETQ. A J-beta primer mix and a sample-barcoded 5' primer were used in a second PCR of roughly 7 to 12 cycles. One entry per CDR3 protein, called by TCRdb with MiXCR from the 5' RACE reads. The repertoire consists of roughly 1,800,000 distinct CDR3 sequences, with roughly 49% occurring once and the leading ten covering over 2%. The specimen sequenced was blood. The TCR sequence derives from a woman between 40 and 55 years old in good health. The rearrangement uses TRBV5-1 and TRBJ2-5; D possibly corresponds to TRBD1 (6 bases). The CDR3 is CASTFTGLRETQYF. The CDR3 region has the DNA TGCGCCAGCACCTTCACAGGGCTCCGAGAGACCCAGTACTTC. Looking up the rest from reference TRBV5-1 and TRBJ2-5 gives the full variable domain: KAGVTQTPRYLIKTRGQQVTLSCSPISGHRSVSWYQQTPGQGLQFLFEYFSETQRNKGNFPGRFSGRQFSNSRSEMNVSTLELGDSALYLCASTFTGLRETQYFGPGTRLLVL.